A selection of T cell receptor beta chains follows, all from one sample in a study of CD8+ T cells in alopecia areata. The assay was immunoSEQ multiplex PCR, and TCRdb's table has in-frame clones only and misses some. This table has approximately 180,000 clones, 60% appearing once. Sequenced material: CD4+ T cells sorted from blood, taken at week 24, from a patient treated with tofacitinib. The receptors here all came from a human donor with alopecia areata. Both conserved end residues are part of each CDR3. Each record gives: CDR3 DNA, CDR3 protein, D gene, clone size, J gene, V gene. A D gene is named only where the DNA matches it firmly. Clone size is given for some rows only: seen once, a few or many times, or a class if the clone is expanded.

DNA: TGTGCCAGCAGTTCCCCATCCTCCGTTCAGGGGGCGGTAAGGGAGCAGTACTTC
CDR3: CASSSPSSVQGAVREQYF
D: TRBD1
size: NA
J: TRBJ2-7
V: TRBV28

DNA: TGTGCCAGCAGTTACGGCAGGGGGTACACTGAAGCTTTCTTT
CDR3: CASSYGRGYTEAFF
D: TRBD1
size: NA
J: TRBJ1-1
V: TRBV6-5

DNA: TGCGCCAGCAGCGGACAGGACAGGGGGACTGAAGCTTTCTTT
CDR3: CASSGQDRGTEAFF
D: TRBD1
size: few
J: TRBJ1-1
V: TRBV5-1

DNA: TGTGCCAGCAGCTTAGATGTGGAGGGTGGAGGCTACACCTTC
CDR3: CASSLDVEGGGYTF
D: NA
size: NA
J: TRBJ1-2
V: TRBV7-9

DNA: TGTGCCAGCAGTGACGGACCGGGACAGGGTCAGTATTTT
CDR3: CASSDGPGQGQYF
D: TRBD1
size: few
J: TRBJ2-3
V: TRBV6-5

DNA: TGTGCCAGCAGCTCCGGACAGGGCGGTGAAAAACTGTTTTTT
CDR3: CASSSGQGGEKLFF
D: TRBD1
size: few
J: TRBJ1-4
V: TRBV9

DNA: TGTGCCATCGGGGGGGGGCCTGGAGATACGCAGTATTTT
CDR3: CAIGGGPGDTQYF
D: NA
size: NA
J: TRBJ2-3
V: TRBV10-3

DNA: TGTGCCAGCAGCTTAGCCGGGACAGGAGGAAGTGAGACCCAGTACTTC
CDR3: CASSLAGTGGSETQYF
D: TRBD1
size: NA
J: TRBJ2-5
V: TRBV11-1

DNA: TGTGCCAGCAGCACCGGGACAGGGGGCAATGAGCAGTTCTTC
CDR3: CASSTGTGGNEQFF
D: TRBD1
size: NA
J: TRBJ2-1
V: TRBV7-8

DNA: TGTGCCAGCAGCTTAGCTGGGACAGGGGGCGGCTACACCTTC
CDR3: CASSLAGTGGGYTF
D: TRBD1
size: NA
J: TRBJ1-2
V: TRBV7-9

DNA: TGCGCCAGCAGCTCCTATGGCGATGGGGAGTTTAGTGAGCAGTTCTTC
CDR3: CASSSYGDGEFSEQFF
D: NA
size: few
J: TRBJ2-1
V: TRBV5-1

DNA: TGTGCCAGCAGTGTGCGGGGGCATTTGACCTACGAGCAGTACTTC
CDR3: CASSVRGHLTYEQYF
D: NA
size: NA
J: TRBJ2-7
V: TRBV6-1

DNA: TGTGCCAGCTCAGCCCGGGGGGACGACTATGGCTACACCTTC
CDR3: CASSARGDDYGYTF
D: NA
size: few
J: TRBJ1-2
V: TRBV18

DNA: TGCGCCAGCAGCCCAGTAGCGGGGGGCAAATACAATGAGCAGTTCTTC
CDR3: CASSPVAGGKYNEQFF
D: TRBD2
size: NA
J: TRBJ2-1
V: TRBV5-1

DNA: TGCGCCAGCAGCCAAGATCGATGGATCACCGGGGAGCTGTTTTTT
CDR3: CASSQDRWITGELFF
D: NA
size: few
J: TRBJ2-2
V: TRBV4-3

DNA: TGTGCCAGCAGTTTCTGGACAGGGGGGAACATGGGCTACGAGCAGTACTTC
CDR3: CASSFWTGGNMGYEQYF
D: TRBD1
size: NA
J: TRBJ2-7
V: TRBV27

DNA: TGTGCCAGCAGTTCTACTAGGACCCAACACACCGGGGAGCTGTTTTTT
CDR3: CASSSTRTQHTGELFF
D: NA
size: few
J: TRBJ2-2
V: TRBV27

DNA: TGTGCCAGCAGCCCAGAACTAGGTTACAATGAGCAGTTCTTC
CDR3: CASSPELGYNEQFF
D: NA
size: NA
J: TRBJ2-1
V: TRBV7-2

DNA: TGTGCCAGCAGCTCCGGGACTAAAGCCTACAATGAGCAGTTCTTC
CDR3: CASSSGTKAYNEQFF
D: TRBD2
size: NA
J: TRBJ2-1
V: TRBV5-4

DNA: TGCGCCAGCAGCCAAGAAGAAAGAACTGAAGCTTTCTTT
CDR3: CASSQEERTEAFF
D: NA
size: NA
J: TRBJ1-1
V: TRBV4-3

DNA: TGCAGCGTTGAGGACAGGGGGGAGTTCTTC
CDR3: CSVEDRGEFF
D: TRBD1
size: NA
J: TRBJ2-1
V: TRBV29-1

DNA: TGTGCCTGGAGCGGGGGGGCCGACGAAAAACTGTTTTTT
CDR3: CAWSGGADEKLFF
D: NA
size: NA
J: TRBJ1-4
V: TRBV30

DNA: TGTGCCAGCAGTGACAGCTATAGCAATCAGCCCCAGCATTTT
CDR3: CASSDSYSNQPQHF
D: NA
size: few
J: TRBJ1-5
V: TRBV25-1

DNA: TGCGCCAGCAGACCCGACGGACTCACCGGGGAGCTGTTTTTT
CDR3: CASRPDGLTGELFF
D: NA
size: NA
J: TRBJ2-2
V: TRBV5-1

DNA: TGTGCCAGCAGCGTAGGACTAGACCTAGAGACCCAGTACTTC
CDR3: CASSVGLDLETQYF
D: TRBD2
size: NA
J: TRBJ2-5
V: TRBV7-2

DNA: TGTGCCTGGAACGAGCAGTACTTC
CDR3: CAWNEQYF
D: NA
size: NA
J: TRBJ2-7
V: TRBV30

DNA: TGTGCCACCAGCAGGGGGGATTCACCCCTCCACTTT
CDR3: CATSRGDSPLHF
D: NA
size: NA
J: TRBJ1-6
V: TRBV15

DNA: TGCAGCGTTGGGAGGAGCAGTGAGAACACTGAAGCTTTCTTT
CDR3: CSVGRSSENTEAFF
D: NA
size: once
J: TRBJ1-1
V: TRBV29-1

DNA: TGTGCCAGCAGCTACCGAACGGAAGGAATAGGTCGCAATGAGCAGTTCTTC
CDR3: CASSYRTEGIGRNEQFF
D: NA
size: NA
J: TRBJ2-1
V: TRBV7-8

DNA: TGTGCCAGCAGCGTAGGACAGGGTGGCAAAAACATTCAGTACTTC
CDR3: CASSVGQGGKNIQYF
D: TRBD1
size: NA
J: TRBJ2-4
V: TRBV9

DNA: TGTGCCAGCAACCGAATCATGAACACTGAAGCTTTCTTT
CDR3: CASNRIMNTEAFF
D: NA
size: NA
J: TRBJ1-1
V: TRBV2

DNA: TGTGCCAGCAGTTATGACAGGGGTGGATATGGCTACACCTTC
CDR3: CASSYDRGGYGYTF
D: TRBD1
size: NA
J: TRBJ1-2
V: TRBV7-2

DNA: TGCAGCGTTGAGGGAGTCAGGGTGAACACTGAAGCTTTCTTT
CDR3: CSVEGVRVNTEAFF
D: NA
size: once
J: TRBJ1-1
V: TRBV29-1

DNA: TGTGCCATCAGTGTCGAGGCGGGCAGGGATCAGCCCCAGCATTTT
CDR3: CAISVEAGRDQPQHF
D: NA
size: NA
J: TRBJ1-5
V: TRBV10-3

DNA: TGTGCCAGCAGCAAACAGGGCTCTAACACCGGGGAGCTGTTTTTT
CDR3: CASSKQGSNTGELFF
D: NA
size: once
J: TRBJ2-2
V: TRBV5-6

DNA: TGTGCCAGCAGCTCTTCAGGGGGCAGAGGGCGCAATCAGCCCCAGCATTTT
CDR3: CASSSSGGRGRNQPQHF
D: TRBD1
size: NA
J: TRBJ1-5
V: TRBV7-2

DNA: TGTGCCAGCAGCCAAACAGGGAGCGGCGGCTACACCTTC
CDR3: CASSQTGSGGYTF
D: NA
size: NA
J: TRBJ1-2
V: TRBV7-9

DNA: TGCAGCGTGCACAGGGTGATGAACACTGAAGCTTTCTTT
CDR3: CSVHRVMNTEAFF
D: NA
size: NA
J: TRBJ1-1
V: TRBV29-1

DNA: TGTGCCAGCAGCTCTCGCGGGGGGTCGAACACCGGGGAGCTGTTTTTT
CDR3: CASSSRGGSNTGELFF
D: TRBD2
size: NA
J: TRBJ2-2
V: TRBV7-2

DNA: TGCGCCAGCTGCATAATCCGGGGAATGAACACTGAAGCTTTCTTT
CDR3: CASCIIRGMNTEAFF
D: NA
size: NA
J: TRBJ1-1
V: TRBV10-2

DNA: TGCAGTGCTAGTCCAGATACGCAGTATTTT
CDR3: CSASPDTQYF
D: NA
size: few
J: TRBJ2-3
V: TRBV20-1

DNA: TGTGCCTGGAGCCTGGGACACCGCTATGGCTACACCTTC
CDR3: CAWSLGHRYGYTF
D: NA
size: NA
J: TRBJ1-2
V: TRBV30

DNA: TGTGCCAGCAGTCTCCGGTGGGGAGAGACCCAGTACTTC
CDR3: CASSLRWGETQYF
D: NA
size: NA
J: TRBJ2-5
V: TRBV27

DNA: TGCAGCGCGGGGTCCCCTAACTATGGCTACACCTTC
CDR3: CSAGSPNYGYTF
D: NA
size: NA
J: TRBJ1-2
V: TRBV29-1

DNA: TGTGCCAGCAGCGTTGGGGAGAGGTCACCCCTCCACTTT
CDR3: CASSVGERSPLHF
D: NA
size: NA
J: TRBJ1-6
V: TRBV9

DNA: TGCAGCGTTGGATCAGGGACAGGGGATGCGAAGCAGTACTTC
CDR3: CSVGSGTGDAKQYF
D: TRBD1
size: few
J: TRBJ2-7
V: TRBV29-1

DNA: TGCGCCAGCAGCTTGGCCCTACTAGCGGGGGGTAATGAGCAGTTCTTC
CDR3: CASSLALLAGGNEQFF
D: TRBD2
size: NA
J: TRBJ2-1
V: TRBV5-1

DNA: TGTGCCAGCAGCCACCCTCCAGGCGGTCGTGCCGGGGAGCTGTTTTTT
CDR3: CASSHPPGGRAGELFF
D: NA
size: NA
J: TRBJ2-2
V: TRBV7-2

DNA: TGTGCCAGCAGCTTAAACCGTCTCCTCGGACAGGGTGGGGAGACCCAGTACTTC
CDR3: CASSLNRLLGQGGETQYF
D: TRBD1
size: NA
J: TRBJ2-5
V: TRBV7-8